This T cell receptor (beta chain) was captured by sequencing in a study of shared clonotypes between healthy human individuals. Notes on this clone: No antigen is known for it.

Data came from immunoSEQ multiplex PCR; TCRdb stores just in-frame clones and leaves some out. The sample records 100,000 to 130,000 clones, over 65% being singletons. Study-wide findings and caveats: Memory subsets had estimated richness that was generally smaller than that of naive subsets. Despite large depth, sorted-subset datasets appeared incompletely sequenced. Represented diversity (both genetic and exposure-history) was limited by the small number of donors. Shared clonotypes: roughly 5% naive CD4, about 4% naive CD8, less than 2.5% memory CD4, 0.4% to 0.5% memory CD8.

The length of the CDR3 is 17 residues. The germline V gene has CDR1 SGHAT and CDR2 FQNNGV. V dropped 1 base and J dropped 3; count of bases not matched to a gene: 5. The receptor comes from a woman aged 30 to 39 in good health. The chain recombines TRBV11-2 with TRBJ2-7, with 14 positions matching TRBD2. Sequences were obtained from memory CD8+ T cells sorted from blood. Noted subset: CD45RO+ cells pooled with CCR7-negative TemRA cells. The CDR3 loop is CASSLGTSGRRLYEQYF. CDR3 in DNA: TGTGCCAGCAGCTTAGGGACTAGCGGGAGGAGGCTCTACGAGCAGTACTTC.